This T cell receptor beta chain was found in a study of cytomegalovirus exposure and HLA in healthy donors. Germline-derived CDR1 and CDR2 are SNHLY and FYNNEI. Trimming at V came to 8 bases and at J to 9 bases, leaving 11 bases not matched to a gene. This CDR3 spans 14 amino acids. The study's findings and limits: From TCR beta sequences, most subjects' HLA-A and HLA-B alleles were reportedly predicted accurately. TCR beta chains numbering more than 150 were designated cytomegalovirus-associated.

PCR used 60 Vbeta primers and 13 Jbeta primers. Assay: immunoSEQ multiplex PCR; the TCRdb copy retains only in-frame clones and omits some. The sample carries about 270,000 clones, roughly two thirds recorded once. Comment on this clone: The target antigen is unknown.

Sequenced material: PBMCs. This receptor was obtained from a female donor in good health and CMV-seronegative. The rearrangement links TRBV2 to TRBJ2-7; TRBD2 matches 12 bases. CDR3 region: CASRGLAGQDGQYF. CDR3 coding DNA: TGTGCCAGCCGGGGACTAGCGGGTCAGGACGGGCAGTACTTC.